This T cell receptor beta chain originates from a study of identical twins (dated by TCRdb to 2016 to 2017). About the investigation overall: To test whether fetal clonotypes persist, the study used deep sequencing on TCR alpha and beta repertoires from monozygotic twins, unrelated adults of various ages, and cord blood. To rule out contamination, the twin experiments were replicated at different times with different library preparation protocols. Points the paper makes about the study in general: Excess twin sharing in beta out-of-frame sequences was weaker because fewer shared sequences lowered the signal-to-noise ratio. Because the same donors could not be followed over many years, the conclusions depended on cross-sectional statistical analysis. Recombination models systematically underestimated out-of-frame TCR alpha sharing in monozygotic twins but agreed with sharing between unrelated individuals. Compared with coincidental sharing between unrelated individuals, out-of-frame TCR alpha sequences shared between twins showed an excess of sequences with low generation probability. Zero-insertion analyses could be partly confounded by invariant T cells such as MAIT and iNKT, although diverse VJ usage argued against such confounding for most clonotypes. Abundant cord blood beta clonotypes carried fewer insertions; young adult naive repertoires showed a weaker similar trend, while memory repertoires showed none.

The V and J ends are trimmed by 0 bases and 2 bases, leaving 8 bases between them. CDR3 length: 14 amino acids, cysteine to phenylalanine. Only the CDR3 part of the read is kept: 42 bases, read in frame from the first base. Looking up the germline V gene yields CDR1 SGHDT and CDR2 YYEEEE. This clonotype appeared many times. It has no known antigen specificity. The input lacks base qualities; no much larger clone sits a single base away. The library was obtained by 5' RACE. TCRdb shows the sequencer as Illumina HiSeq 2000. Template switching added a universal primer binding site, and the final cDNA carried a unique molecular identifier that allowed TCR cDNA molecules to be counted accurately. First-strand cDNA for TCR alpha and beta chains was synthesized from specific primers in the conserved constant-segment region. To control for contamination, every cDNA library was double barcoded, receiving both a SMART-Mk sample barcode and Illumina barcodes. TruSeq adapter sequences, together with Illumina sample barcodes, were added in two successive PCR steps. TCR alpha and beta cDNA libraries were sequenced on the Illumina HiSeq platform with custom primers. As for the original processing: Raw reads were processed with MiGEC to extract unique molecular identifiers, and MiXCR was used to determine CDR3 positions. For each individual, recombination models were inferred using an EM algorithm with the repgenHMM and IGoR tools. Shared clonotypes were analyzed with the tcR package in R, and sharing was normalized by the product of cloneset sizes. To study raw recombination free of thymic and clonal selection effects, out-of-frame nonproductive sequences were analyzed. The raw public reads went through TCRdb reprocessing: fastp at Q25, MiXCR clone calling, in-frame beta chains kept. Each CDR3 protein appears once, grouped with its most common genes and DNA. None of the V and J calls come from the authors' own analysis; TCRdb made them. This sample holds about 660,000 distinct CDR3 sequences; about 9.4% were observed only once. The biggest ten clones account for approximately 0.96% of the sample.

Every donor was a healthy Caucasian. The twin cohort consisted of three pairs of female monozygotic twins, all aged roughly 18 to 29 years. RNA for TCR libraries was isolated from peripheral blood mononuclear cells. The data were also submitted as part of a second study, on yellow fever vaccine responses in identical twins. Per the second study: The T cell response to vaccination in identical twins was reported by the authors to appear partly convergent and partly personalized. Focusing on identical twins, the study followed the T cell clones that responded to the vaccine, and did so with precision.

The rearrangement joined TRBV5-6 to TRBJ1-1; no D gene is confidently identified. The source is a woman under 30 in good health. The source material was PBMCs. The DNA sequence reads TGTGCCAGCAGCTTGGATGCGGGAAACACTGAAGCTTTCTTT. It encodes CASSLDAGNTEAFF.